This TCR beta chain appears in the sequencing data of a study of T-cell memory formation after mild COVID-19. V dropped 0 bases and J dropped 0 bases, with 11 bases sitting between them. The CDR3 runs 16 residues. Germline CDR1 MNHEY, CDR2 SMNVEV (reference sequence). Constant-segment primers and 5'RACE yielded cDNA libraries for TCR alpha and TCR beta, each carrying sample barcodes and UMIs. TCRdb passed the 5' RACE reads through MiXCR, listing each CDR3 protein once. The sample holds 140,000 to 150,000 distinct CDR3 sequences, almost 25% seen once. Study-wide points: Contracting clones localized mainly to CM and EM when CD4+ and mainly to EMRA when CD8+.

For this clonotype: Its antigen remains unknown.

The clonotype comes from an adult woman who had mild COVID-19 (a few samples of this study predate the infection). Cell type and time point are not known. The rearrangement joins TRBV27 to TRBJ2-5; D unresolved. The sample comprised PBMCs or a T cell subset sorted from them (not recorded which). This CDR3 is CASSLSGLQYQETQYF. The CDR3 region has the DNA TGTGCCAGCAGTTTATCTGGGCTGCAGTACCAAGAGACCCAGTACTTC.